A selection of T cell receptor beta chains follows, all from one sample in a study of Ad26.COV2.S vaccination and SARS-CoV-2 variants. The method was immunoSEQ multiplex PCR; TCRdb's version includes in-frame clones alone and lacks a portion of them. The data contain approximately 460,000 clones, roughly nine tenths of them singletons. The material sequenced was peripheral blood, taken in a trial of Ad26.COV2.S vaccine versus placebo. Every receptor here comes from a person between 18 and 65 years old who received the Ad26.COV2.S COVID-19 vaccine or a placebo. CDR3s include the opening cysteine and the closing phenylalanine or tryptophan. The D gene is left open where the match is weak. The listing skips clone size in some rows; elsewhere it reads once, few, many or a size class.

d_gene	v_gene	len	abundance	j_gene	CDR3aa	CDR3nt
-	TRBV27	15	-	TRBJ1-4	CASSRKTATNEKLFF	TGTGCCAGCAGCAGGAAGACCGCCACTAATGAAAAACTGTTTTTT
-	TRBV20-1	11	-	TRBJ1-1	CSAYDSNEAFF	TGCAGTGCTTACGACAGCAACGAAGCTTTCTTT
-	TRBV12-3/TRBV12-4	13	once	TRBJ1-1	CASSLGQEGGAFF	TGTGCCAGCAGTTTAGGTCAGGAGGGGGGAGCTTTCTTT
-	TRBV14	13	-	TRBJ1-1	CASSQERAVGAFF	TGTGCCAGCAGCCAAGAGAGGGCAGTCGGGGCTTTCTTT
TRBD2	TRBV7-2	16	-	TRBJ2-2	CASSMTSGNLAGELFF	TGTGCCAGCAGCATGACTAGCGGGAATTTGGCCGGGGAGCTGTTTTTT
-	TRBV7-9	16	-	TRBJ1-4	CASSLGDRRGLEKLFF	TGTGCCAGCAGCTTAGGAGACAGGAGGGGACTTGAAAAACTGTTTTTT
-	TRBV25-1	16	-	TRBJ1-5	CASSESSGPNNQPQHF	TGTGCCAGCAGTGAATCGTCAGGCCCTAATAATCAGCCCCAGCATTTT
-	TRBV6-1	17	few	TRBJ1-1	CASSEAVSNSQNTEAFF	TGTGCCAGCAGTGAAGCGGTTTCGAACAGCCAGAACACTGAAGCTTTCTTT
-	TRBV27	12	-	TRBJ2-1	CASYSQHNEQFF	TGTGCCAGCTACAGTCAACACAATGAGCAGTTCTTC
-	TRBV18	16	-	TRBJ2-7	CASSGAGQGSSYEQYF	TGTGCCAGCTCAGGGGCGGGGCAGGGGAGCTCCTACGAGCAGTACTTC
-	TRBV30	13	-	TRBJ2-4	CAWSVSRANIQYF	TGTGCCTGGAGTGTATCCAGGGCGAACATTCAGTACTTC
TRBD2	TRBV11-2	19	few	TRBJ2-6	CASSSITTSGISGANVLTF	TGTGCCAGCAGCTCGATTACGACTAGCGGAATCTCTGGGGCCAACGTCCTGACTTTC
TRBD2	TRBV7-6	14	-	TRBJ2-1	CASSHILAEDEQFF	TGTGCCAGCAGCCACATTCTAGCGGAAGATGAGCAGTTCTTC
TRBD2	TRBV11-2	19	-	TRBJ2-1	CASSLNPWGTSGIRNEQFF	TGTGCCAGCAGCTTAAACCCCTGGGGGACTAGCGGGATCCGCAATGAGCAGTTCTTC
TRBD1	TRBV6-5	14	-	TRBJ2-1	CASSRQGQITEQFF	TGTGCCAGCAGCCGACAGGGCCAGATCACTGAGCAGTTCTTC
-	TRBV7-2	12	-	TRBJ2-1	CASSPTWDEQFF	TGTGCCAGCAGCCCGACTTGGGATGAGCAGTTCTTC
-	TRBV4-1	13	-	TRBJ2-7	CASSQDTGWKQYF	TGCGCCAGCAGCCAAGATACGGGGTGGAAGCAGTACTTC
TRBD2	TRBV7-2	14	-	TRBJ2-6	CASSLEGLAGGRTF	TGTGCCAGCAGCTTAGAGGGACTAGCGGGGGGAAGAACTTTC
TRBD1	TRBV19	15	-	TRBJ1-5	CASRRQGTGNQPQHF	TGTGCCAGTAGGCGACAGGGTACGGGCAATCAGCCCCAGCATTTT
-	TRBV5-1	14	-	TRBJ2-3	CASSVGDGTDTQYF	TGCGCCAGCAGCGTGGGGGACGGCACAGATACGCAGTATTTT